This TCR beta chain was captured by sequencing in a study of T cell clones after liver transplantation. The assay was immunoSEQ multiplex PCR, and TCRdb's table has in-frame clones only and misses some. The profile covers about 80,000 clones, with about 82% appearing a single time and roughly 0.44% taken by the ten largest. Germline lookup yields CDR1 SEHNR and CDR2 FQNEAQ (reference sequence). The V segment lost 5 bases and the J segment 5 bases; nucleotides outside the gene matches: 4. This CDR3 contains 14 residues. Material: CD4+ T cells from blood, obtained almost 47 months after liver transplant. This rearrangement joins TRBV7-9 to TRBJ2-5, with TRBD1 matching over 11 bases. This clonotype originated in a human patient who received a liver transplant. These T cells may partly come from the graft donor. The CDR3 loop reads CASSPGTGGETQYF. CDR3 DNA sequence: TGTGCCAGCAGCCCCGGGACAGGGGGGGAGACCCAGTACTTC. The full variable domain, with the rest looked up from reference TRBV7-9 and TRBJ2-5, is DTGVSQNPRHKITKRGQNVTFRCDPISEHNRLYWYRQTLGQGPEFLTYFQNEAQLEKSRLLSDRFSAERPKGSFSTLEIQRTEQGDSAMYLCASSPGTGGETQYFGPGTRLLVL.